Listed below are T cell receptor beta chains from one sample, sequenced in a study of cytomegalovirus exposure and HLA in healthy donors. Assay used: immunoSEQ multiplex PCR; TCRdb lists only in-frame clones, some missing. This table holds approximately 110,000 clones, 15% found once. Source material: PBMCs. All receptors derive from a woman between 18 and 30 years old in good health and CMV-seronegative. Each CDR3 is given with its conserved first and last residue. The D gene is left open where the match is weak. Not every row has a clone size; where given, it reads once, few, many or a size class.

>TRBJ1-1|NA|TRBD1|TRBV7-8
TGTGCCAGCAGCAAGCAACAGGGGGCACGAAAAGCTTTCTTT
CASSKQQGARKAFF
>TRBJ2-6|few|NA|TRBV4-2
TGTGCCAGCAGCCAAGTCTCAGGGTCCAGCTCTGGGGCCAACGTCCTGACTTTC
CASSQVSGSSSGANVLTF
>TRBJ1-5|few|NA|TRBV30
TGTGCCTGCGACAATAGTGGCAATCAGCCCCAGCATTTT
CACDNSGNQPQHF
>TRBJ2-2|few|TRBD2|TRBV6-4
TGTGCCAGCAGTGAATCTAGCGGAGCCCAGACCGGGGAGCTGTTTTTT
CASSESSGAQTGELFF
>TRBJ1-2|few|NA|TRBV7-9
TGTGCCAGCAGCCCCCAGACAGGCATTTATGGCTACACCTTC
CASSPQTGIYGYTF
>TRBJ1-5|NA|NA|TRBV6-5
TGTGCCAGCAGCCCCGTAAGGGGAAATCAGCCCCAGCATTTT
CASSPVRGNQPQHF
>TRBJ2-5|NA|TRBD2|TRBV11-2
TGTGCCAGCAGCTCGGGGACTAGCGACAGGACCCAGTACTTC
CASSSGTSDRTQYF
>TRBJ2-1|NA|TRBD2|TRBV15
TGTGCCACCAGCAGAGACTTAGCGGGAGGTTCCATGTTTAATGAGCAGTTCTTC
CATSRDLAGGSMFNEQFF
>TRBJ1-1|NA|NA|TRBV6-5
TGTGCCAGCACCCGCAGTTTAAACACTGAAGCTTTCTTT
CASTRSLNTEAFF
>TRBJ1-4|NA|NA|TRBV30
TGTGCCTGGAGTGGTAGTGATAATGAAAAACTGTTTTTT
CAWSGSDNEKLFF
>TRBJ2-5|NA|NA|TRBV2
TGTGCCAGCAGTGAAGGGTGGCAGGGGCAAGAGACCCAGTACTTC
CASSEGWQGQETQYF
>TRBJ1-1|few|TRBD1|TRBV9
TGTGCCAGCAGCGCACAGGGGAGACAGGGGTTTAACACTGAAGCTTTCTTT
CASSAQGRQGFNTEAFF
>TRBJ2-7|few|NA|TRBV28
TGTGCCAGCAGCTATCGCACAGGGTCGGGGAATTACGAGCAGTACTTC
CASSYRTGSGNYEQYF
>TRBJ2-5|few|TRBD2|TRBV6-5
TGTGCCAGCAGCGGGGGGGGCCGGGAGACCCAGTACTTC
CASSGGGRETQYF
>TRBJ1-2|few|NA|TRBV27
TGTGCCAGCAGCTCAATTCCGGGCTATGGCTACACCTTC
CASSSIPGYGYTF
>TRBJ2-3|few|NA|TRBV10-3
TGTGCCATCTCTAGGGGGGGAGCACGGGCAGATACGCAGTATTTT
CAISRGGARADTQYF
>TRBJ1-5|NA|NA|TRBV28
TGTGCCAGCAGTTTCAGGGATAGGCATCAGCCCCAGCATTTT
CASSFRDRHQPQHF
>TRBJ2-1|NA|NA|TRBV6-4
TGTGCCAGCAGTGACTCGGCAGGGCACAATGAGCAGTTCTTC
CASSDSAGHNEQFF
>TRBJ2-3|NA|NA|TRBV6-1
TGTGCCAGCAACCCTAGTTGGACAGATACGCAGTATTTT
CASNPSWTDTQYF
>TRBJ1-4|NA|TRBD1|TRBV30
TGTGCCTGGAGTCCCCGGGACAGGGGGTTCACTAATGAAAAACTGTTTTTT
CAWSPRDRGFTNEKLFF
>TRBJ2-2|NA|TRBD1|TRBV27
TGTGCCAGCACCGCCCCCGGGACAGGGACCACCGGGGAGCTGTTTTTT
CASTAPGTGTTGELFF
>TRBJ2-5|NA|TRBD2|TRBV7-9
TGTGCCAGCAGCCCCTCCGGTGGGGCTAGCGGAAAAGAGACCCAGTACTTC
CASSPSGGASGKETQYF